Shown below are 27 T cell receptor beta chains from a single sample sequenced in a study of T-cell reconstitution after alpha-beta-depleted transplantation in children. This sample's TCRbeta library carried unique molecular identifier barcodes. TCRdb called the PCR reads again in MiXCR, with one record for every CDR3 protein. The sample carries around 670,000 distinct CDR3 sequences, under 15% recorded once. The source material was PBMCs, sampled before TCRalphabeta/CD19-depleted stem cell transplant. These receptor sequences come from a girl aged 2 to 10 with congenital amegakaryocytic thrombocytopenia, due to receive a stem cell transplant.

The genes are TRBV7-9 and TRBJ1-1; D unclear. Deletions cut 3 bases from V and 1 base from J, with 9 bases between. The germline V gene has CDR1 SEHNR and CDR2 FQNEAQ (reference sequence). This CDR3 region has 14 residues. The CDR3 nucleotides read TGTGCCAGCAGCTTTTCCCCTGGGAACACTGAAGCTTTCTTT. It yields the protein CASSFSPGNTEAFF.

This chain uses TRBV5-1 with TRBJ2-7; possible D gene TRBD1, 5 bases. The CDR3 is made up of 16 amino acids. Trimming pared 4 bases from V and 2 bases from J, leaving 19 bases between. Germline V gene sequence: CDR1 SGHRS, CDR2 YFSETQ. The DNA for the CDR3 is TGCGCCAGCAGCGGTGGGGCAGGAACACTAACCTACGAGCAGTACTTC. Translating it yields CASSGGAGTLTYEQYF.

V usage is TRBV4-1 and J usage is TRBJ1-4, with 9 bases that match TRBD1. V lost 4 bases to trimming and J lost 13 bases; unmatched junction nucleotides: 13. CDR1 and CDR2 from the germline V gene are MGHRA and YSYEKL. The CDR3 contains 15 residues. The CDR3 spells CASSRPDRGVFGLFF. The CDR3 DNA reads TGCGCCAGCAGCCGCCCCGACAGGGGGGTTTTTGGACTGTTTTTT.

This clonotype was seen a few times. The chain joins TRBV20-1 to TRBJ1-5, with D possibly being TRBD1 (5 bases). CDR3 length: 14 residues. V shed 3 bases and J shed 7 bases, with 16 bases lying between them. Germline values: CDR1 DFQATT, CDR2 SNEGSKA (reference sequence). CDR3 sequence: CSARGREVRQPQHF. CDR3 sequence (DNA): TGCAGTGCTAGGGGCAGGGAGGTGCGACAGCCCCAGCATTTT.

The rearrangement uses TRBV20-1 and TRBJ1-5, with 8 nucleotides matching TRBD1. From germline, CDR1 is DFQATT and CDR2 SNEGSKA (reference sequence). This CDR3 region has 13 residues. The J segment lost 9 bases and the V segment lost 3 bases, leaving 7 bases of the junction unmatched. CDR3 in amino acids: CSARDRDAWPQHF. CDR3 nucleotide sequence: TGCAGTGCTAGGGACAGGGATGCCTGGCCCCAGCATTTT.

There are many counts of this clonotype. One end of the junction does not line up with germline, which may come from a read error. The V call is TRBV3-1, the J call TRBJ2-7; TRBD2 matches 7 bases. Germline lookup yields CDR1 LGHDT and CDR2 YNNKEL (reference sequence). This CDR3 has 15 residues. CDR3 in amino acids: CASSQVRGGYYEQHF. The CDR3, as DNA: TGTGCCAGCAGCCAAGTACGCGGGGGATACTACGAGCAGCACTTC.

This clonotype was recorded many times. The chain joins TRBV12-3 or TRBV12-4 to TRBJ1-4; D might be TRBD1 (5 bases). Between the trimmed V and J ends, which lost 6 bases and 8 bases, there was a span of 13 bases. The CDR3 totals 13 residues. CDR3: CASRVGTVEKLFF. In nucleotides, the CDR3 is TGTGCCAGCAGGGTCGGGACCGTAGAAAAACTGTTTTTT.

This chain connects TRBV6-2 or TRBV6-3 to TRBJ2-2; a weak D match, TRBD2 (5 bases). Trimming took off 6 bases at V and 0 bases at J, with 11 bases between the two ends. Germline CDR1 MNHEY, CDR2 SVGEGT. This CDR3 comprises 15 residues. The CDR3 spells CASSQDWSNTGELFF. The CDR3 bases are TGTGCCAGCAGCCAGGACTGGTCGAACACCGGGGAGCTGTTTTTT.

This clonotype was detected a few times. The chain recombines TRBV6-1 with TRBJ1-2; no firm D call. This CDR3 has 15 amino acids. Germline CDR1 reads MNHNS; CDR2 reads SASEGT. V was trimmed by 3 bases and J by 4 bases, leaving 15 bases between them. The CDR3 here is CASSDPGIRTYGYTF. The CDR3 coding sequence is TGTGCCAGCAGTGACCCCGGGATCCGAACCTATGGCTACACCTTC.

This clonotype has a count of ten or more. CDR3 sequence: CASSYSGGGNTEAFF. The CDR3 DNA is TGTGCCAGCAGTTACTCTGGAGGCGGGAACACTGAAGCTTTCTTT. The gene calls are TRBV6-5 and TRBJ1-1, with D unclear. CDR1 and CDR2 (germline): MNHEY, SVGAGI. The CDR3 is 15 residues long. Trimming took off 0 bases at V and 1 base at J, with 9 bases between the two ends.

At least ten counts were recorded for this clonotype. Relative to the germline gene, one junction end is altered; a read error may explain this. The chain recombines TRBV5-8 with TRBJ2-1; D might be TRBD1 (6 bases). Germline V gene lookup returns CDR1 SGHTS and CDR2 YDEGEE. The CDR3 runs to 11 residues. In nucleotides, the CDR3 is TGTGCCAGCAGCTTGGAACAGGGCGCGATCTTC. As protein: CASSLEQGAIF.

This chain joins TRBV10-3 and TRBJ2-7; TRBD2 agrees at 11 bases. Germline V gene data show CDR1 as ENHRY and CDR2 as SYGVKD. This CDR3 comprises 14 residues. Losses at the gene ends were 10 bases for V and 0 bases for J; bases not matched to a gene: 5. CDR3 nucleotides: TGTGCCACCACTACTAGCGGGAGCTCCTACGAGCAGTACTTC. It yields the protein CATTTSGSSYEQYF.

This clonotype appeared many times. The V gene is TRBV12-3 or TRBV12-4, the J gene TRBJ2-1, with D maybe TRBD1 (6 bases). V was shortened by 6 bases and J by 8 bases, with 11 bases between the two germline ends. The length of the CDR3 is 12 residues. This CDR3 reads CASSLQGDEQFF. CDR3 in DNA: TGTGCCAGCAGCTTACAGGGTGATGAGCAGTTCTTC.

The chain recombines TRBV18 with TRBJ2-1; 9 bases agree with TRBD2. The germline V gene has CDR1 KGHSH and CDR2 LQKENI. V trimming: 8 bases; J trimming: 5 bases; junction bases outside the gene matches: 7. The length of the CDR3 is 14 residues. Written as DNA, the CDR3 is TGTGCCAGCACTCAGCGGGAGGATCACAATGAGCAGTTCTTC. Its translation is CASTQREDHNEQFF.

The chain uses TRBV29-1 and TRBJ1-1; D gene uncertain. Trimming stripped 0 bases from V and 1 base from J, with 9 bases between. Germline V lookup: CDR1 SQVTM, CDR2 ANQGSEA. The CDR3 is 14 residues long. The CDR3 sequence is CSVEDLWPNTEAFF. The CDR3 nucleotides are TGCAGCGTTGAAGATCTTTGGCCGAACACTGAAGCTTTCTTT.

This clonotype was recorded many times. This chain links TRBV5-4 with TRBJ2-7, with D unclear. There are 13 residues in the CDR3. Germline V lookup: CDR1 SGHNT, CDR2 YYREEE (reference sequence). V dropped 5 bases and J dropped 2 bases, with 11 bases sitting between them. CDR3 in amino acids: CASRMDGPYEQYF. The CDR3 region has the DNA TGTGCCAGCAGAATGGACGGTCCCTACGAGCAGTACTTC.

This clonotype was observed a handful of times. The chain employs TRBV20-1 and TRBJ2-7; D is ambiguous. This CDR3 region has 11 residues. CDR1 and CDR2 (germline): DFQATT, SNEGSKA (reference sequence). Trimming cost V 3 bases and J 4 bases, with 7 bases left between them. In nucleotides, the CDR3 is TGCAGTGCTAGGCTGAGATACGAGCAGTACTTC. It encodes CSARLRYEQYF.

This clonotype showed up just a few times. V and J are TRBV27 and TRBJ2-1; 10 bases align to TRBD1. V shed 4 bases and J 3 bases; nucleotides not matched to a gene: 6. The germline V gene encodes CDR1 MNHEY and CDR2 SMNVEV (reference sequence). The CDR3 runs 16 residues. The CDR3 here is CASSSGTGVVYNEQFF. The CDR3, as DNA: TGTGCCAGCAGTTCCGGGACAGGGGTGGTCTACAATGAGCAGTTCTTC.

The CDR3 DNA follows: TGTGCCAGCAGCCTATCCTTCTGGACCGGGATCACGAACACCGGGGAGCTGTTTTTT. Protein sequence: CASSLSFWTGITNTGELFF. V and J are TRBV3-1 and TRBJ2-2, with a tentative D call TRBD2 (5 bases). The CDR3 extends over 19 amino acids. Trimming took 4 bases from V and 0 from J, leaving 21 bases between them. Germline CDR1 and CDR2: LGHDT and YNNKEL (reference sequence).

This clonotype was seen only a few times. V and J are TRBV2 and TRBJ2-7; D is unclear. The germline V and J ends were trimmed by 2 bases and 0 bases, with 11 bases remaining between them. CDR1 SNHLY and CDR2 FYNNEI come from the germline V gene. The CDR3 runs to 15 residues. Here the CDR3 DNA reads TGTGCCAGCAGTGAACCCCAGGTAACCTCCTACGAGCAGTACTTC. Its protein product is CASSEPQVTSYEQYF.

The chain employs TRBV6-6 and TRBJ1-1, with a weak D call TRBD1 (5 bases). Germline loops: CDR1 MNHNY, CDR2 SVGAGI (reference sequence). The V end lost 0 bases, the J end lost 6 bases, and 8 bases lay between the germline ends. This CDR3 is 13 amino acids long. The CDR3 region is CASSYSLGAEAFF. CDR3 nucleotide sequence: TGTGCCAGCAGTTACTCGCTAGGGGCTGAAGCTTTCTTT.

This clonotype has more than one count but fewer than ten. V is TRBV18 and J is TRBJ2-5; the D is unclear. Trimming left V 2 bases short and J 4 bases short, with 5 bases between. The CDR3 covers 12 residues. Germline V gene lookup returns CDR1 KGHSH and CDR2 LQKENI. CDR3 loop: CASSPSSETQYF. The CDR3 DNA sequence: TGTGCCAGCTCACCATCGTCAGAGACCCAGTACTTC.

This clonotype was seen ten or more times. This chain links TRBV7-2 with TRBJ2-7; 7 bases fit TRBD2. V dropped 2 bases and J dropped 3; count of bases not matched to a gene: 4. The CDR3 extends over 14 amino acids. Germline lookup yields CDR1 SGHTA and CDR2 FQGNSA. CDR3 region: CASSLIGLDYEQYF. In DNA form, the CDR3 reads TGTGCCAGCAGCTTAATTGGACTAGACTACGAGCAGTACTTC.

The V call is TRBV29-1, the J call TRBJ2-1; D may be TRBD2 (5 bases). Germline-derived CDR1 and CDR2 are SQVTM and ANQGSEA. This CDR3 region has 11 residues. Trimming took 3 bases from V and 10 from J, leaving 10 bases between them. CDR3: CSVDESGEQFF. CDR3 DNA: TGCAGCGTTGACGAGTCGGGGGAGCAGTTCTTC.

This clonotype has a count of ten or more. DNA of the CDR3: TGTGCCAGCAGATCCACGCGGACAGGACGAAGGTTCTTC. This sequence encodes CASRSTRTGRRFF. The chain joins TRBV6-1 to TRBJ2-1; 7 bases align to TRBD1. This CDR3 comprises 13 residues. Trimming removed 6 bases from V and 15 bases from J; junction bases left unmatched: 14. Germline V gene data show CDR1 as MNHNS and CDR2 as SASEGT.

This clonotype was counted ten times or more. The chain recombines TRBV5-1 with TRBJ2-7, with D perhaps matching TRBD1 (6 bases). Trimming removed 4 bases from V and 4 bases from J, with 27 bases in between. CDR1 is SGHRS and CDR2 is YFSETQ in the germline V gene. This CDR3 contains 18 residues. CDR3 residues: CASSAPVISGQRPYEQYF. The CDR3 bases are TGCGCCAGCAGCGCCCCGGTTATTTCGGGACAAAGACCATACGAGCAGTACTTC.

This clonotype has a count of ten or more. This chain links TRBV7-9 with TRBJ2-6, with D uncertain. Between the trimmed V and J ends, which lost 2 bases and 4 bases, there was a span of 12 bases. The V gene's germline CDR1 is SEHNR and CDR2 FQNEAQ (reference sequence). This CDR3 contains 16 residues. DNA for the CDR3: TGTGCCAGCAGCTTATTTATGGTCTCCGGGGCCAACGTCCTGACTTTC. Translation gives CASSLFMVSGANVLTF.